This TCR beta chain derives from a study of T cell repertoires in cytomegalovirus infection. Study as a whole: Both a matching HLA type and CMV infection were indicated by public TCR beta signatures. General study points: The study identified carriers of CMV plus the relevant HLA from cumulative public TCR beta family frequency. Dominating the ex vivo response were TCR beta clonotypes that were CMV-specific and HLA-C-restricted.

TCRdb re-analysed the reads in MiXCR, keeping a single row per CDR3 protein. The sample shows 680,000 or so distinct CDR3 sequences, about a third of them seen only once. This clonotype was detected a few times. The antigen is not known. This CDR3 spans 11 amino acids. V lost 0 bases and J 8 bases, leaving 2 bases between the germline ends. The V gene is TRBV12-3 or TRBV12-4, the J gene TRBJ1-3, with D unclear. This clonotype was obtained from a human donor in good health (CMV status not recorded). Some clones in this sample may be carry-over from other donors' samples. The material sequenced was PBMCs. CDR3 nucleotides: TGTGCCAGCAGTTTAGCGGACACCATATATTTT. Translating it yields CASSLADTIYF.